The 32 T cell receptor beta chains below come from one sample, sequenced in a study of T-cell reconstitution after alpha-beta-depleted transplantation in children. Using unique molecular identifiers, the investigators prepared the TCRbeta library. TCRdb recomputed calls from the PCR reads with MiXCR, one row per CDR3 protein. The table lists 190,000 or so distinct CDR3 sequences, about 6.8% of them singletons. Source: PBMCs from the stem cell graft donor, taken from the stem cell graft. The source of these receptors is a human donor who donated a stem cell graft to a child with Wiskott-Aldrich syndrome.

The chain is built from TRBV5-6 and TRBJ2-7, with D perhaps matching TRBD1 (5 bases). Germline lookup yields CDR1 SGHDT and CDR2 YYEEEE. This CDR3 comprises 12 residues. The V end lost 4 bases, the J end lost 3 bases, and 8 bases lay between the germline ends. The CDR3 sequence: CASSRQNYEQYF. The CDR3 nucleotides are TGTGCCAGCAGCCGACAGAACTACGAGCAGTACTTC.

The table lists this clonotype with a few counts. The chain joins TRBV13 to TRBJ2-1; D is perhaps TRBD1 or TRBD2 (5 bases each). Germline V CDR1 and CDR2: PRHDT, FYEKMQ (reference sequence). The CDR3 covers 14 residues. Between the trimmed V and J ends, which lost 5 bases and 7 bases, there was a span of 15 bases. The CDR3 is CASSPRTGPNEQFF. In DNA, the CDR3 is TGTGCCAGCAGCCCTCGGACGGGGCCGAATGAGCAGTTCTTC.

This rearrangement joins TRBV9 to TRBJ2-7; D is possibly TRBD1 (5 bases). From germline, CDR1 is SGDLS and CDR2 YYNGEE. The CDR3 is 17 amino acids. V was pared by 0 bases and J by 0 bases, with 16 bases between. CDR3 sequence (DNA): TGTGCCAGCAGCGTAGCACCCACCGAGGACACCTCCTACGAGCAGTACTTC. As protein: CASSVAPTEDTSYEQYF.

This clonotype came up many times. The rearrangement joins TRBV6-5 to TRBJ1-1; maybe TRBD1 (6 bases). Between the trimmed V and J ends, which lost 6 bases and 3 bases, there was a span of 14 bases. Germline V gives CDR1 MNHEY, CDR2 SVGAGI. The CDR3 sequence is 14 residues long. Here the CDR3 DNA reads TGTGCCAGCAGCCCGACAGGCCACTACACTGAAGCTTTCTTT. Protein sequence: CASSPTGHYTEAFF.

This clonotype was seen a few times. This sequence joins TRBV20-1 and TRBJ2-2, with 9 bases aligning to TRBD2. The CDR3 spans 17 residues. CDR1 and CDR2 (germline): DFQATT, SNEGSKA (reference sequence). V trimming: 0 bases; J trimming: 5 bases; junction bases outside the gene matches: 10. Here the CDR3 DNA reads TGCAGTGCTAGAGATACGTGGCGGGAGGGGTATACCGGGGAGCTGTTTTTT. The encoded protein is CSARDTWREGYTGELFF.

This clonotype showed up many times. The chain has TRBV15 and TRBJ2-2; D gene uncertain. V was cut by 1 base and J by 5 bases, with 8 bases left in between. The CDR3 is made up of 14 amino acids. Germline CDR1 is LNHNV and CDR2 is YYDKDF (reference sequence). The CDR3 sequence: CATSRVTRTGELFF. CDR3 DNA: TGTGCCACCAGCAGAGTGACACGAACCGGGGAGCTGTTTTTT. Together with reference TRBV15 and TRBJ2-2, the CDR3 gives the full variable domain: DAMVIQNPRYQVTQFGKPVTLSCSQTLNHNVMYWYQQKSSQAPKLLFHYYDKDFNNEADTPDNFQSRRPNTSFCFLDIRSPGLGDTAMYLCATSRVTRTGELFFGEGSRLTVL.

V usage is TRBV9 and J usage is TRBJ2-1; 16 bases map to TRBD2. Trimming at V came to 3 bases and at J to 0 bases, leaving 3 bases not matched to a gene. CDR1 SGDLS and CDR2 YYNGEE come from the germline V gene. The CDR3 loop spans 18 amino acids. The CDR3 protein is CASSEGTSGRASYNEQFF. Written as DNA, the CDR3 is TGTGCCAGCAGCGAAGGGACTAGCGGGAGGGCCTCCTACAATGAGCAGTTCTTC.

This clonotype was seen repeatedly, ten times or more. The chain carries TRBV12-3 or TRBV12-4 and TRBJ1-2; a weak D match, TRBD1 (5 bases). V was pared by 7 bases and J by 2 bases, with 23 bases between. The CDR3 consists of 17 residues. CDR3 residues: CASTPTGGTGSNYGYTF. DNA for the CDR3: TGTGCCAGCACTCCCACGGGGGGGACGGGAAGCAACTATGGCTACACCTTC.

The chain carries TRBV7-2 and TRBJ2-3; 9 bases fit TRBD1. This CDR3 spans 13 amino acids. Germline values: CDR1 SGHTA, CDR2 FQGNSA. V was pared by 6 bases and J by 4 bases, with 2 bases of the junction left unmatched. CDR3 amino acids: CASRGQGPDTQYF. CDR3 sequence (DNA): TGTGCCAGCAGGGGACAGGGTCCAGATACGCAGTATTTT.

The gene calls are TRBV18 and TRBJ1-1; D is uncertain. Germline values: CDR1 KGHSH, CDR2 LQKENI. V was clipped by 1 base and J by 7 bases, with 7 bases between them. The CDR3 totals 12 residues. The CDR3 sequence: CASSPREGEAFF. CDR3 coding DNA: TGTGCCAGCTCACCACGGGAAGGTGAAGCTTTCTTT.

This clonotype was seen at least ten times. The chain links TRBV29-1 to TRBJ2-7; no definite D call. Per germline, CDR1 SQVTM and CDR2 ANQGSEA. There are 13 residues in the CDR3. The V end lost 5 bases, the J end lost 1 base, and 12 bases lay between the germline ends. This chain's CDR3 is CSVCNLASYEQYF. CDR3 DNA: TGCAGCGTTTGCAATCTTGCATCCTACGAGCAGTACTTC.

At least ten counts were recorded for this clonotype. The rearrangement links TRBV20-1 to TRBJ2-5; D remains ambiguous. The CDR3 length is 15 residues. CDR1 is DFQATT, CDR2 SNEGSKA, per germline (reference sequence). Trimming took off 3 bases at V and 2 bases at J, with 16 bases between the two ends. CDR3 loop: CSASSSSSTQETQYF. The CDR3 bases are TGCAGTGCTAGTTCCTCGAGTTCTACGCAAGAGACCCAGTACTTC.

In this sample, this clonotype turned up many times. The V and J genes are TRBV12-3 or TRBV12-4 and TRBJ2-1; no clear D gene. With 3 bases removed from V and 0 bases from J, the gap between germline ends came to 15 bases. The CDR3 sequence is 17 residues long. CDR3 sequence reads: CASSFKGRTSSYNEQFF. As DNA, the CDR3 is TGTGCCAGCAGTTTTAAGGGTCGGACCAGCTCCTACAATGAGCAGTTCTTC.

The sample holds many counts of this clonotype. The CDR3 coding sequence is TGCAGTGCCCTTAGCGGGAGTAGAGTGGCGAATGAGCAGTTCTTC. Amino acids: CSALSGSRVANEQFF. This chain links TRBV20-1 with TRBJ2-1; 9 positions agree with TRBD2. Looked up from germline, CDR1 is DFQATT and CDR2 is SNEGSKA (reference sequence). After removal of 6 bases from V and 7 bases from J, the junction contained 13 bases not matched to a gene. The CDR3 totals 15 residues.

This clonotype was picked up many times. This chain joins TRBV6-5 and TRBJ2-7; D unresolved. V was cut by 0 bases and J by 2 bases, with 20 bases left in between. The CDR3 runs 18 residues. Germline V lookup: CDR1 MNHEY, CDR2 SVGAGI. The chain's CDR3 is CASSYSLDTLVGTYEQYF. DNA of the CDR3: TGTGCCAGCAGTTACTCGTTAGATACCCTCGTAGGTACCTACGAGCAGTACTTC.

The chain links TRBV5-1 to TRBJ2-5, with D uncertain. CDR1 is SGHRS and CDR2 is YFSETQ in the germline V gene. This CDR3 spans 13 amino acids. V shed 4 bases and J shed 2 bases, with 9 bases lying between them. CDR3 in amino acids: CASSQSSQETQYF. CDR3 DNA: TGCGCCAGCAGCCAAAGCAGTCAAGAGACCCAGTACTTC. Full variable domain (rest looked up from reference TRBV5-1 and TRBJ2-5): KAGVTQTPRYLIKTRGQQVTLSCSPISGHRSVSWYQQTPGQGLQFLFEYFSETQRNKGNFPGRFSGRQFSNSRSEMNVSTLELGDSALYLCASSQSSQETQYFGPGTRLLVL.

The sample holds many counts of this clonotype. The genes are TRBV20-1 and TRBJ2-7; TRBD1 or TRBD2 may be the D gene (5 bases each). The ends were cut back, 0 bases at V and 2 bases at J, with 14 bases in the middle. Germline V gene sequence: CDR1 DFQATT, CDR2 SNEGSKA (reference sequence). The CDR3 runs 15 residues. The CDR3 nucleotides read TGCAGTGCTAGAGATGGTGGGACCGCAACCTACGAGCAGTACTTC. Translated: CSARDGGTATYEQYF.

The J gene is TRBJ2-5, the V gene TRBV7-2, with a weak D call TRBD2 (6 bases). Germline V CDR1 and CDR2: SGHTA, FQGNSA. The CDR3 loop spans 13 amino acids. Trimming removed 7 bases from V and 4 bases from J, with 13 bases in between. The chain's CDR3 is CASTSGVAETQYF. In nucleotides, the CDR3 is TGTGCCAGCACCTCGGGGGTGGCAGAGACCCAGTACTTC.

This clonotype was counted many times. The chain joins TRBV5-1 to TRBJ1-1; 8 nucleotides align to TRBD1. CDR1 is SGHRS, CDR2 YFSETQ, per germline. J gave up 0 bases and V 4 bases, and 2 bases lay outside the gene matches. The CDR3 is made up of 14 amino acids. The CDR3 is CASSQDRVNTEAFF. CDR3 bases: TGCGCCAGCAGCCAGGACAGGGTGAACACTGAAGCTTTCTTT.

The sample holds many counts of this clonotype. The CDR3 sequence: CASSQVFRGLDYGYTF. The CDR3 nucleotides are TGCGCCAGCAGCCAAGTTTTCAGGGGGCTCGACTATGGCTACACCTTC. The chain is built from TRBV4-3 and TRBJ1-2, with 8 bases identical to TRBD1. V dropped 1 base and J dropped 3; count of bases not matched to a gene: 7. The CDR3 has 16 amino acids. Germline CDR1 and CDR2: LGHNA and YSLEER.

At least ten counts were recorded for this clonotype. The CDR3 sequence: CASSSGKGPGANVLTF. The CDR3 bases are TGTGCCAGCAGCTCTGGGAAAGGCCCTGGGGCCAACGTCCTGACTTTC. The rearrangement joins TRBV13 to TRBJ2-6; the D is unclear. Germline values: CDR1 PRHDT, CDR2 FYEKMQ (reference sequence). CDR3 length: 16 residues. Deletions cut 4 bases from V and 2 bases from J, with 12 bases between.

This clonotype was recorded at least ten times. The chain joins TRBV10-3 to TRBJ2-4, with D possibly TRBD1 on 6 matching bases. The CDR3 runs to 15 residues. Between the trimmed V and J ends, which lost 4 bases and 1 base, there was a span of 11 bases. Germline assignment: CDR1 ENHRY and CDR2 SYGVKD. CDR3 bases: TGTGCCATCAGTGCGAGCACAGGGGCCAAAAACATTCAGTACTTC. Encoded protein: CAISASTGAKNIQYF.

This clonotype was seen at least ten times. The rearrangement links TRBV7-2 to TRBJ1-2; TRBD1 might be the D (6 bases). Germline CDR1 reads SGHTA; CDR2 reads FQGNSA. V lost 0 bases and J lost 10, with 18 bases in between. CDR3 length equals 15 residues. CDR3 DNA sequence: TGTGCCAGCAGCTTAGCAAGGGACACCTCCCTAAACTACACCTTC. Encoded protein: CASSLARDTSLNYTF.

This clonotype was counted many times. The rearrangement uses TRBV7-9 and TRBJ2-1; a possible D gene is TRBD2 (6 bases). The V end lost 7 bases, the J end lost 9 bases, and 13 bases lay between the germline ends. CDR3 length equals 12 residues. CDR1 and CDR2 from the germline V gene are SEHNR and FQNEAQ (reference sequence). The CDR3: CASTRLESEQFF. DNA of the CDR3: TGTGCCAGCACCCGACTAGAGAGTGAGCAGTTCTTC. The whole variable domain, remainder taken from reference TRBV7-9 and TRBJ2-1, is DTGVSQNPRHKITKRGQNVTFRCDPISEHNRLYWYRQTLGQGPEFLTYFQNEAQLEKSRLLSDRFSAERPKGSFSTLEIQRTEQGDSAMYLCASTRLESEQFFGPGTRLTVL.

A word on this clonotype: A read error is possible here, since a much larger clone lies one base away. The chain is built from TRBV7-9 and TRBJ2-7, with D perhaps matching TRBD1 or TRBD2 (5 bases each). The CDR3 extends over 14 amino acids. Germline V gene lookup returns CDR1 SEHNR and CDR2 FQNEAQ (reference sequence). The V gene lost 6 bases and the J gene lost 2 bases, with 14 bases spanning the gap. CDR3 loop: CASREGILTYEQYF. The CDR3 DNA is TGTGCCAGCAGAGAGGGGATATTAACCTACGAGCAGTACTTC.

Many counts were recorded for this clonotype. The CDR3 sequence is CASSPSGSKNEQFF. DNA for the CDR3: TGTGCCAGCTCGCCCAGCGGGAGTAAGAATGAGCAGTTCTTC. The genes are TRBV6-1 and TRBJ2-1, with 8 bases lining up with TRBD2. The germline V gene has CDR1 MNHNS and CDR2 SASEGT. V shed 8 bases, J shed 7 bases, and the junction held 10 bases outside the gene matches. The CDR3 has 14 residues.

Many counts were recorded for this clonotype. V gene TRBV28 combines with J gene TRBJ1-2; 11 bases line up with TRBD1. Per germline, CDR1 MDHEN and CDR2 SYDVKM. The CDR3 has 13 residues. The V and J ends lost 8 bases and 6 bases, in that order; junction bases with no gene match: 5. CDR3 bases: TGTGCCAGCCGGGACAGGGGGAGGGATGGCTACACCTTC. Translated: CASRDRGRDGYTF.

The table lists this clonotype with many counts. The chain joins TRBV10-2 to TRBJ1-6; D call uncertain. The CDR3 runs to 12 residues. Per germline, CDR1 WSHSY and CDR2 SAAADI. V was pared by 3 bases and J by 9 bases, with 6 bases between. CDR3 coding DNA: TGCGCCAGCAGTGACGCGGTTTCACCCCTCCACTTT. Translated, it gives CASSDAVSPLHF.

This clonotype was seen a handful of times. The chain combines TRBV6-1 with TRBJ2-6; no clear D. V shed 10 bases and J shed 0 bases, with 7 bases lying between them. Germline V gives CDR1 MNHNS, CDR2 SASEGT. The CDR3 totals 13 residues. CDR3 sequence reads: CATQNSGANVLTF. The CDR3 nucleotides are TGTGCCACCCAGAACTCTGGGGCCAACGTCCTGACTTTC.

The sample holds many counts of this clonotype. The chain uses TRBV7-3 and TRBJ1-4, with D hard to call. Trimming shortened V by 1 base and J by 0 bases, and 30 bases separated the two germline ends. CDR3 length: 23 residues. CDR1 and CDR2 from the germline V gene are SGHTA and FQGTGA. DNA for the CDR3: TGTGCCAGCAGCTTAAAAGACACGATCCTTGGTGGGCCTGGTGAGGCAACTAATGAAAAACTGTTTTTT. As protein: CASSLKDTILGGPGEATNEKLFF.

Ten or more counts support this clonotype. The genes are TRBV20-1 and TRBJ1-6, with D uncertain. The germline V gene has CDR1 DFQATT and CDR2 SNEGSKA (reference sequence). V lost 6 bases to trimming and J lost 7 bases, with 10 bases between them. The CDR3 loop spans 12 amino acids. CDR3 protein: CSATVNNSPLHF. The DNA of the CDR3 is TGCAGTGCAACTGTGAACAATTCACCCCTCCACTTT.

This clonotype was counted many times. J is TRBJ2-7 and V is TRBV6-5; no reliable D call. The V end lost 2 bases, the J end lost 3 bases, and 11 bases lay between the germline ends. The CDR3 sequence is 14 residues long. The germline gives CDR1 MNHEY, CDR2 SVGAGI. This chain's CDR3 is CASSYAGPSYEQYF. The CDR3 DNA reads TGTGCCAGCAGTTACGCCGGGCCCAGCTACGAGCAGTACTTC.